A single sample gave rise to the 2 T cell receptor beta chains below, sequenced in a study of T cells after yellow fever vaccination (dated by TCRdb to the late 2010s). The treatment or condition label of this sample denotes: live attenuated yellow fever vaccine strain. The method was 5' RACE. TCRdb records Illumina NovaSeq 6000 as the sequencer. TCRdb trimmed the raw reads at Q25, called clones with MiXCR and kept productive beta chains. Rows matching on CDR3 protein sequence are summarized as one entry with the most common DNA and genes. The sample data list 280,000 or so distinct CDR3 sequences, and 7.5% to 9.5% of these were observed just once. The ten largest clones capture around 3.3% of the sample. The sample here was CD4+ T cells sorted from PBMCs, taken 5 days after the yellow fever booster vaccination. Receptor source: a man between 18 and 29 years old who received the YFV17D yellow fever vaccine.

This chain uses TRBV7-2 with TRBJ2-7; TRBD2 agrees at 12 bases. This CDR3 is 14 amino acids long. The junction had 6 bases not matched to a gene; V was cut back by 6 bases and J by 6 bases. From germline, CDR1 is SGHTA and CDR2 FQGNSA. CDR3 nucleotide sequence: TGTGCCAGCAGTCTAGCGGGGGGGCATCTCGAGCAGTACTTC. Amino acid sequence: CASSLAGGHLEQYF. Filled out from reference TRBV7-2 and TRBJ2-7, the complete variable domain reads GAGVSQSPSNKVTEKGKDVELRCDPISGHTALYWYRQSLGQGLEFLIYFQGNSAPDKSGLPSDRFSAERTGGSVSTLTIQRTQQEDSAVYLCASSLAGGHLEQYFGPGTRLTVT.

This clonotype was seen at least ten times. The gene calls are TRBV7-9 and TRBJ1-4, with D possibly matching TRBD1 (5 bases). This CDR3 comprises 16 residues. Deletions cut 5 bases from V and 3 bases from J, with 16 bases between. Germline values: CDR1 SEHNR, CDR2 FQNEAQ (reference sequence). The CDR3 loop is CASSPFRDGPNEKLFF. The CDR3 coding sequence is TGTGCCAGCAGCCCCTTTAGGGACGGACCTAATGAAAAACTGTTTTTT.